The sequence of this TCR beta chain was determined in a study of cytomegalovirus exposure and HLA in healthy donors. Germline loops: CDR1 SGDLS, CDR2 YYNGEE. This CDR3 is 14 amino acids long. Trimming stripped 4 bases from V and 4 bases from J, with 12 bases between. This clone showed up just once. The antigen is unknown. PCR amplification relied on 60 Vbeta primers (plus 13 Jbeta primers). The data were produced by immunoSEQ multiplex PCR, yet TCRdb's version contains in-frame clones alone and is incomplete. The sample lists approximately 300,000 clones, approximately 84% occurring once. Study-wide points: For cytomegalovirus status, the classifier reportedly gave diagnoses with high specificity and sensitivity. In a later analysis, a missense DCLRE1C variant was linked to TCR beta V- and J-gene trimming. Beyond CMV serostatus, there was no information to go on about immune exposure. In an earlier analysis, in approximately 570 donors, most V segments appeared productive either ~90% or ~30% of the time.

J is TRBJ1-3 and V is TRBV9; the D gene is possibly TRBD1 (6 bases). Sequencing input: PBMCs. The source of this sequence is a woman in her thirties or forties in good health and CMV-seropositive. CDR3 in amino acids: CASSSQGTGNTIYF. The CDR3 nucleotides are TGTGCCAGCAGCTCACAGGGCACCGGAAACACCATATATTTT.